One and the same sample provided the 25 T cell receptor beta chains below, sequenced in a study of T cells in localized non-small cell lung cancer. Produced via immunoSEQ multiplex PCR; TCRdb's table is partial and in-frame only. The sample consists of around 70,000 clones, 70% to 85% of them appearing once. Here the sequenced sample was peripheral blood, taken before any cancer treatment. The source of these receptors is a female donor of 60 years or more with stage I lung adenocarcinoma.

This rearrangement joins TRBV25-1 to TRBJ2-7; 12 bases are a match to TRBD2. CDR3 length: 17 amino acids. V shed 4 bases, J shed 3 bases, and the junction held 10 bases outside the gene matches. Germline lookup yields CDR1 MGHDK and CDR2 SYGVNS. The CDR3 protein is CASSGAGTSGLVYEQYF. The CDR3 region has the DNA TGTGCCAGCAGTGGGGCCGGGACTAGCGGGTTGGTCTACGAGCAGTACTTC.

The V call is TRBV18, the J call TRBJ2-1, with D unresolved. V was clipped by 0 bases and J by 8 bases, with 14 bases between them. This CDR3 is 15 amino acids long. CDR1 is KGHSH and CDR2 is LQKENI in the germline V gene. CDR3 loop: CASSPPAMYADEQFF. CDR3 nucleotides: TGTGCCAGCTCACCACCGGCTATGTATGCGGATGAGCAGTTCTTC.

For the CDR3, the DNA is TGTGCCAGCAGGGGGGGGACAGGATTCTCCTACGAGCAGTACTTC. Translation: CASRGGTGFSYEQYF. The chain uses TRBV6-5 and TRBJ2-7, with D perhaps matching TRBD1 (8 bases). Germline assignment: CDR1 MNHEY and CDR2 SVGAGI. This CDR3 has 15 residues. Trimming removed 6 bases from V and 0 bases from J, with 15 bases in between.

V is TRBV7-9 and J is TRBJ1-1, with 7 bases matching TRBD1. CDR1 SEHNR and CDR2 FQNEAQ come from the germline V gene (reference sequence). CDR3 size: 17 residues. Unmatched junction bases numbered 12, after V lost 3 bases and J lost 2 bases. The CDR3 coding sequence is TGTGCCAGCAGCTTTACCGGGACAGCTATTTCAAACACTGAAGCTTTCTTT. As protein: CASSFTGTAISNTEAFF.

Concerning this clone itself: At one boundary the junction diverges from the germline segment, which might be a read error. The rearrangement joins TRBV6-5 to TRBJ1-2; no reliable D call. Germline CDR1 reads MNHEY; CDR2 reads SVGAGI. The length of the CDR3 is 11 residues. CDR3 sequence (DNA): TGTGCCAGCATGCAAAACTCTGGCTACACCTTC. Encoded protein: CASMQNSGYTF.

The rearrangement links TRBV15 to TRBJ2-5; unclear D gene. The CDR3 totals 14 residues. V lost 1 base and J 3 bases, leaving 9 bases between the germline ends. Germline V gene data show CDR1 as LNHNV and CDR2 as YYDKDF (reference sequence). CDR3 sequence: CATSRVDRKETQYF. In DNA, the CDR3 is TGTGCCACCAGCAGAGTTGATAGGAAAGAGACCCAGTACTTC.

The chain links TRBV10-3 to TRBJ1-1; perhaps TRBD1 as D (5 bases). V dropped 11 bases and J dropped 5 bases, with 18 bases sitting between them. The CDR3 runs 13 residues. CDR1 and CDR2 from the germline V gene are ENHRY and SYGVKD. CDR3 bases: TGTGCCCATGGGGCGGGAGAAAGGACTGAAGCTTTCTTT. Translating it yields CAHGAGERTEAFF.

The gene calls are TRBV10-3 and TRBJ1-5; a possible D gene is TRBD1 (5 bases). CDR3 length: 13 amino acids. CDR1 and CDR2 (germline): ENHRY, SYGVKD. V lost 0 bases, J lost 5 bases, and 5 bases lay in between. The CDR3 spells CAISESGDQPQHF. The CDR3 nucleotides are TGTGCCATCAGTGAGTCGGGGGATCAGCCCCAGCATTTT.

The chain carries TRBV11-2 and TRBJ2-1; 10 bases fit TRBD2. Germline V gene lookup returns CDR1 SGHAT and CDR2 FQNNGV. The CDR3 is 14 amino acids. Trimming removed 6 bases from V and 5 bases from J; junction bases left unmatched: 4. The CDR3, as DNA: TGTGCCAGCAGTGTAGCGGGGGGAAACAATGAGCAGTTCTTC. It is translated as CASSVAGGNNEQFF.

The rearrangement uses TRBV9 and TRBJ2-1; D possibly uses TRBD1 or TRBD2 (6 bases each). V lost 0 bases and J 1 base, leaving 8 bases between the germline ends. This CDR3 region has 15 residues. Germline V gives CDR1 SGDLS, CDR2 YYNGEE. CDR3 loop: CASSVEGGSYNEQFF. The CDR3 DNA is TGTGCCAGCAGCGTAGAGGGGGGATCCTACAATGAGCAGTTCTTC.

The count of this clone is one. CDR3 sequence: CASSRTSGGAWETQYF. The CDR3 DNA follows: TGTGCCAGCAGTCGGACTAGCGGGGGGGCCTGGGAGACCCAGTACTTC. This chain links TRBV6-6 with TRBJ2-5; 15 bases are a match to TRBD2. Trimming at V came to 5 bases and at J to 5 bases, leaving 6 bases not matched to a gene. CDR3 length: 16 amino acids. Germline V gene sequence: CDR1 MNHNY, CDR2 SVGAGI (reference sequence).

The chain employs TRBV6-6 and TRBJ1-2, with no clear D. CDR3 length: 10 residues. CDR1 and CDR2 (germline): MNHNY, SVGAGI (reference sequence). V was trimmed by 4 bases and J by 7 bases, leaving 4 bases between them. The CDR3 region is CASSLGGYTF. The CDR3 DNA reads as TGTGCCAGCAGTTTGGGTGGCTACACCTTC.

The V gene is TRBV7-2, the J gene TRBJ2-3; TRBD1 might be the D (5 bases). The germline V gene encodes CDR1 SGHTA and CDR2 FQGNSA. V shed 2 bases and J shed 5 bases, with 14 bases lying between them. The CDR3 extends over 15 amino acids. The CDR3, as DNA: TGTGCCAGCAGCTTATCGTCCAGGGTGGGAGATACGCAGTATTTT. Protein product: CASSLSSRVGDTQYF.

J is TRBJ2-7 and V is TRBV2; the match to TRBD2 covers 9 bases. This CDR3 spans 17 amino acids. The J segment lost 6 bases and the V segment lost 0 bases, leaving 12 bases of the junction unmatched. Germline lookup yields CDR1 SNHLY and CDR2 FYNNEI. The DNA for the CDR3 is TGTGCCAGCAGTGAAGCATTACCGGGCAGCGGGAGGTTCGAGCAGTACTTC. Residues: CASSEALPGSGRFEQYF.

The rearrangement links TRBV5-6 to TRBJ2-2; no definite D call. Germline V lookup: CDR1 SGHDT, CDR2 YYEEEE. Trimming took 3 bases from V and 1 from J, leaving 13 bases between them. The CDR3 is made up of 16 amino acids. The CDR3 loop is CASSSGYRMNTGELFF. In DNA, the CDR3 is TGTGCCAGCAGCTCAGGTTACCGGATGAACACCGGGGAGCTGTTTTTT.

V usage is TRBV18 and J usage is TRBJ2-5; no firm D call. The CDR3 spans 13 residues. Trimming removed 3 bases at V and 4 bases at J, with 9 bases between. CDR1 is KGHSH, CDR2 LQKENI, per germline. The CDR3: CASSPPGAETQYF. The CDR3 DNA is TGTGCCAGCTCACCCCCGGGTGCAGAGACCCAGTACTTC.

The chain recombines TRBV19 with TRBJ2-3; the match to TRBD1 covers 8 bases. V dropped 6 bases and J dropped 11; count of bases not matched to a gene: 10. Germline V gene data show CDR1 as LNHDA and CDR2 as SQIVND (reference sequence). This CDR3 comprises 13 residues. The CDR3 reads CASSQPGQDLQYF. As DNA, the CDR3 is TGTGCCAGTAGCCAGCCGGGACAGGACTTGCAGTATTTT.

The chain recombines TRBV11-3 with TRBJ2-1; D possibly matches TRBD1 or TRBD2 (6 bases each). V was pared by 3 bases and J by 2 bases, with 11 bases between. The CDR3 totals 15 residues. Germline CDR1 is SGHNT and CDR2 is YENEEA. The CDR3 reads CASSLTRGPYNEQFF. The CDR3 DNA reads as TGTGCCAGCAGCTTGACCCGGGGGCCCTACAATGAGCAGTTCTTC.

This clone appeared a few times. The rearrangement links TRBV2 to TRBJ1-6; D is uncertain. The CDR3 runs 11 residues. CDR1 SNHLY and CDR2 FYNNEI come from the germline V gene. Trimming took 7 bases from V and 11 from J, leaving 9 bases between them. DNA of the CDR3: TGTGCCAGCACCCTCAGTACACCCCTCCACTTT. Translated: CASTLSTPLHF. The complete variable domain, with remaining parts taken from reference TRBV2 and TRBJ1-6, reads EPEVTQTPSHQVTQMGQEVILRCVPISNHLYFYWYRQILGQKVEFLVSFYNNEISEKSEIFDDQFSVERPDGSNFTLKIRSTKLEDSAMYFCASTLSTPLHFGNGTRLTVT.

This clone was counted once. The gene calls are TRBV5-3 and TRBJ1-1; 7 bases map to TRBD1. TRBV5-3 is placed among ORFs of uncertain function. V was clipped by 0 bases and J by 3 bases; unmatched bases: 8. CDR3 size: 16 residues. This CDR3 reads CARSLVTGFYDTEAFF. As DNA, the CDR3 is TGTGCCAGAAGCTTGGTGACAGGGTTCTATGACACTGAAGCTTTCTTT.

This clone was found a few times. The chain has TRBV4-1 and TRBJ2-7; 7 nucleotides match TRBD1. The germline V gene encodes CDR1 MGHRA and CDR2 YSYEKL. Unmatched junction bases numbered 10, after V lost 4 bases and J lost 7 bases. This CDR3 region has 14 residues. The CDR3, as DNA: TGCGCCAGCAGCCCCAGGGACAGCCTTAGGGAGCAGTACTTC. It codes for CASSPRDSLREQYF.

The chain uses TRBV11-2 and TRBJ2-5, with no clear D. V lost 0 bases and J 5 bases, leaving 4 bases between the germline ends. The CDR3 has 12 amino acids. Germline V gene lookup returns CDR1 SGHAT and CDR2 FQNNGV. This chain's CDR3 is CASSLDLETQYF. The CDR3 nucleotides read TGTGCCAGCAGCTTAGATTTGGAGACCCAGTACTTC.

The genes are TRBV7-9 and TRBJ2-2; D possibly corresponds to TRBD1 (5 bases). The CDR3 is 16 residues long. Trimming removed 5 bases at V and 1 base at J, with 14 bases between. In germline, CDR1 is SEHNR, CDR2 FQNEAQ (reference sequence). The CDR3 DNA sequence: TGTGCCAGCAGCCCTCTGGGGCAGGGGAACACCGGGGAGCTGTTTTTT. Its protein product is CASSPLGQGNTGELFF.

This rearrangement joins TRBV28 to TRBJ2-1, with D maybe TRBD2 (5 bases). CDR1 MDHEN and CDR2 SYDVKM come from the germline V gene. Trimming cost V 2 bases and J 1 base, with 6 bases left between them. The CDR3 length is 14 residues. The CDR3 loop reads CASSLSGSYNEQFF. CDR3 nucleotides: TGTGCCAGCAGTTTAAGCGGTTCCTACAATGAGCAGTTCTTC.

V and J are TRBV6-5 and TRBJ2-5; D is possibly TRBD1 (6 bases). Germline V gene lookup returns CDR1 MNHEY and CDR2 SVGAGI. Deletions cut 6 bases from V and 1 base from J, with 15 bases between. This CDR3 comprises 15 residues. In nucleotides, the CDR3 is TGTGCCAGCAGACGGACAGTTTTTTCCCAAGAGACCCAGTACTTC. The encoded protein is CASRRTVFSQETQYF.